The rows below give T cell receptor beta chains drawn from one sample of a study of spatial heterogeneity in lung cancer. MiXCR was run by TCRdb on the 5' RACE reads, yielding one entry per CDR3 protein. The sample carries under 150,000 distinct CDR3 sequences, 10% to 15% recorded once. Sample: PBMCs, taken at follow-up. The receptors derive from a male donor with early-stage non-small cell lung cancer. CDR3s include the opening cysteine and the closing phenylalanine or tryptophan. Fields, in order: clone size, V gene, D gene, J gene, CDR3 protein, CDR3 DNA. A D gene is named only where the DNA matches it firmly. Some rows mark clone size as missing; the rest say once, few, many or name a class of expanded clone.

-	TRBV20-1	TRBD1	TRBJ2-3	CSYNKQGADTQYF	TGCAGTTATAATAAACAGGGGGCGGATACGCAGTATTTT
once	TRBV12-3/TRBV12-4	TRBD1	TRBJ2-5	CAGSFQGAETQYF	TGTGCCGGCAGTTTTCAGGGGGCAGAGACCCAGTACTTC
many	TRBV19	TRBD1	TRBJ1-5	CASSVGQSRWPQHF	TGTGCCAGTAGTGTGGGACAGAGCAGATGGCCCCAGCATTTT
many	TRBV6-5	-	TRBJ2-1	CASSSPTSQSYGEQFF	TGTGCCAGCAGTTCACCGACTAGTCAATCTTATGGTGAGCAGTTCTTC
-	TRBV13	TRBD2	TRBJ2-2	CTSRPRTSGGNTGELFF	TGTACCAGCAGACCTAGGACTAGCGGGGGGAACACCGGGGAGCTGTTTTTT
few	TRBV10-1	-	TRBJ2-5	CASSLGSETQYF	TGCGCCAGCAGCTTGGGGTCGGAGACCCAGTACTTC
few	TRBV5-1	-	TRBJ1-4	CASSLAPTGAGEKLFF	TGCGCCAGCAGCTTGGCCCCGACGGGGGCAGGAGAAAAACTGTTTTTT
many	TRBV10-3	TRBD1	TRBJ2-5	CASSGGQETQYF	TGTGCCAGTTCAGGGGGCCAAGAGACCCAGTACTTC
many	TRBV4-2	TRBD1	TRBJ2-5	CASSDRAQETQYF	TGTGCCAGCAGCGACAGGGCCCAAGAGACCCAGTACTTC
-	TRBV4-2	-	TRBJ2-1	CASSQWGSSYNEQFF	TGTGCCAGCAGCCAATGGGGGAGCTCCTACAATGAGCAGTTCTTC
few	TRBV12-3/TRBV12-4	-	TRBJ1-5	CASSLAYQPQHF	TGTGCCAGCAGTTTAGCCTATCAGCCCCAGCATTTT
-	TRBV27	TRBD1	TRBJ1-2	CASSPRQGRGYGYTF	TGTGCCAGCAGTCCACGACAGGGACGGGGCTATGGCTACACCTTC
few	TRBV6-5	TRBD1	TRBJ2-2	CATGGGQGGAALFF	TGTGCCACCGGGGGAGGACAGGGAGGTGCGGCGCTGTTTTTT
many	TRBV4-1	TRBD1	TRBJ1-1	CASSQARQGMGTEAFF	TGCGCCAGCAGCCAAGCCCGACAGGGGATGGGGACTGAAGCTTTCTTT
few	TRBV2	-	TRBJ1-2	CASSEIGEGGYTF	TGTGCCAGCAGTGAAATAGGGGAAGGTGGCTACACCTTC
many	TRBV15	-	TRBJ2-3	CATSRASRSDTQYF	TGTGCCACCAGCAGAGCTTCGAGGTCAGATACGCAGTATTTT
few	TRBV5-6	-	TRBJ2-3	CASNLEQVNTDTQYF	TGTGCCAGCAACTTAGAACAGGTGAACACAGATACGCAGTATTTT
-	TRBV12-3/TRBV12-4	-	TRBJ2-4	CASSLAGTNIQYF	TGTGCCAGCAGTTTGGCAGGGACCAACATTCAGTACTTC
few	TRBV29-1	-	TRBJ2-7	CSASTAGSHEQYF	TGCAGTGCGAGTACGGCCGGGTCCCACGAGCAGTACTTC
few	TRBV27	TRBD1	TRBJ1-1	CASSWDRVNTEAFF	TGTGCCAGCAGTTGGGACAGGGTGAACACTGAAGCTTTCTTT
-	TRBV30	-	TRBJ1-2	CAWSTDRPYGYTF	TGTGCCTGGAGTACGGACAGACCCTATGGCTACACCTTC
many	TRBV29-1	TRBD1	TRBJ2-5	CSAGQGVLETQYF	TGCAGCGCTGGACAGGGGGTGTTAGAGACCCAGTACTTC
-	TRBV10-3	-	TRBJ1-3	CAISDTGNTIYF	TGTGCCATCAGTGACACTGGAAACACCATATATTTT
few	TRBV6-2/TRBV6-3	TRBD2	TRBJ2-7	CASSPGLAGVRSYEQYF	TGTGCCAGCAGTCCGGGACTAGCGGGGGTTCGCTCCTACGAGCAGTACTTC
many	TRBV29-1	-	TRBJ2-5	CSVEGNWRRTQYF	TGCAGCGTTGAAGGGAACTGGAGGAGGACCCAGTACTTC
few	TRBV2	-	TRBJ2-1	CASSERQGYYNEQFF	TGTGCCAGCAGTGAACGGCAGGGGTACTACAATGAGCAGTTCTTC
-	TRBV6-1	-	TRBJ2-7	CASSEQTFREQYF	TGTGCCAGCAGTGAACAGACTTTTAGGGAGCAGTACTTC
-	TRBV21-1	-	TRBJ2-7	CASSKDTRDRVRNEQYF	TGTGCCAGCAGCAAAGATACGAGGGACAGGGTGCGAAACGAGCAGTACTTC
-	TRBV7-9	-	TRBJ2-4	CASGIAAADIQYF	TGTGCCAGCGGGATAGCCGCCGCGGACATTCAGTACTTC
-	TRBV29-1	-	TRBJ1-1	CSVDGGRGYDTEAFF	TGCAGCGTTGATGGGGGGCGGGGATACGACACTGAAGCTTTCTTT
-	TRBV7-6	TRBD1	TRBJ2-7	CASSSWDRVYEQYF	TGTGCCAGCAGCTCCTGGGACAGGGTTTACGAGCAGTACTTC
few	TRBV10-3	TRBD2	TRBJ2-5	CAAAGSGGETQYF	TGTGCCGCGGCGGGGTCCGGGGGGGAGACCCAGTACTTC
-	TRBV20-1	-	TRBJ1-3	CSARDGRDSGNTIYF	TGCAGTGCTAGAGATGGTAGGGACTCTGGAAACACCATATATTTT
many	TRBV27	-	TRBJ1-5	CASSLLIPQPNSNQPQHF	TGTGCCAGCAGTTTACTAATCCCACAGCCCAATAGCAATCAGCCCCAGCATTTT
few	TRBV10-3	TRBD2	TRBJ2-7	CAISDPRTSAYEQYF	TGTGCCATCAGTGATCCCCGGACTAGCGCCTACGAGCAGTACTTC
many	TRBV5-1	-	TRBJ1-6	CASSLDGYNSPLHF	TGCGCCAGCAGCTTGGACGGTTATAATTCACCCCTCCACTTT
-	TRBV5-1	-	TRBJ1-4	CASSLARRIDEKLFF	TGCGCCAGCAGCTTGGCCCGCAGGATTGATGAAAAACTGTTTTTT
few	TRBV4-1	-	TRBJ2-7	CASSHGRDGDEQYF	TGCGCCAGCAGTCACGGACGGGACGGGGATGAGCAGTACTTC
few	TRBV12-3/TRBV12-4	TRBD1	TRBJ2-7	CASSPGQSSYEQYF	TGTGCCAGCAGTCCGGGACAGAGCTCCTACGAGCAGTACTTC
-	TRBV3-1	-	TRBJ2-6	CASSQVSGSGANVLTF	TGTGCCAGCAGCCAAGTCTCGGGGTCTGGGGCCAACGTCCTGACTTTC
few	TRBV11-3	-	TRBJ2-1	CASSPRTDEQFF	TGTGCCAGCAGCCCAAGGACAGACGAGCAGTTCTTC
-	TRBV28	-	TRBJ2-2	CASSAGNTGELFF	TGTGCCAGCAGTGCGGGGAACACCGGGGAGCTGTTTTTT
-	TRBV12-3/TRBV12-4	-	TRBJ2-4	CASSGLGDIQYF	TGTGCCAGCAGCGGACTGGGGGACATTCAGTACTTC
many	TRBV11-2	-	TRBJ1-2	CASSLIRLVTDYGYTF	TGTGCCAGCAGCTTAATCCGACTTGTGACGGACTATGGCTACACCTTC
-	TRBV12-5	-	TRBJ2-5	CASGLAPRETQYF	TGTGCTAGTGGTTTGGCACCGAGGGAGACCCAGTACTTC
-	TRBV28	-	TRBJ1-5	CASSLPGRTNQPQHF	TGTGCCAGCAGTTTGCCCGGGAGAACGAATCAGCCCCAGCATTTT
many	TRBV20-1	-	TRBJ1-2	CSARPSLSSQGRVDYGYTF	TGCAGTGCTAGACCATCCCTTTCTAGTCAGGGGCGTGTGGACTATGGCTACACCTTC
many	TRBV6-6	-	TRBJ1-5	CASRREGQPQHF	TGTGCCAGCAGGCGGGAAGGACAGCCCCAGCATTTT
few	TRBV6-2/TRBV6-3	TRBD2	TRBJ2-3	CASSRPGSGGRTDTQYF	TGTGCCAGCAGCCGCCCGGGAAGCGGGGGTCGGACAGATACGCAGTATTTT
many	TRBV7-3	-	TRBJ2-3	CASSLTRQSDTQYF	TGTGCCAGCAGCTTAACACGGCAGTCAGATACGCAGTATTTT
few	TRBV11-2	-	TRBJ2-4	CASSRGGTKNIQYF	TGTGCCAGCAGCCGAGGGGGTACCAAAAACATTCAGTACTTC
few	TRBV28	TRBD1	TRBJ2-5	CASRLLPGQGQETQYF	TGTGCCAGCAGACTACTTCCGGGACAGGGCCAAGAGACCCAGTACTTC
few	TRBV3-1	-	TRBJ2-5	CASNGIPRTQYF	TGTGCCAGCAATGGGATCCCCCGGACCCAGTACTTC